This TCR beta chain was found in a study of post-analysis software for immune sequencing data. Study findings and constraints: Among four or five TRBV segments more frequent in patients than controls were TRBV5-6, TRBV5-1 and TRBV20-1.

The authors incorporated unique molecular identifiers into the TCR beta cDNA libraries. TCRdb independently ran MiXCR on the PCR reads; one entry per CDR3 protein. The repertoire holds roughly 730,000 distinct CDR3 sequences, with less than 35% as singletons. CDR3 length: 14 residues. V lost 7 bases, J lost 1 base, and 11 bases lay in between. Germline lookup yields CDR1 SNHLY and CDR2 FYNNEI. This clonotype was counted a few times. What it recognizes is unknown. The clonotype originates from a girl aged 5 to 17 with multiple sclerosis. The sequenced sample consisted of blood. The chain has TRBV2 and TRBJ2-1; possibly TRBD1 for D (5 bases). CDR3 in DNA: TGTGCCAGCATGGGGCCTACTTCCTACAATGAGCAGTTCTTC. It yields the protein CASMGPTSYNEQFF.